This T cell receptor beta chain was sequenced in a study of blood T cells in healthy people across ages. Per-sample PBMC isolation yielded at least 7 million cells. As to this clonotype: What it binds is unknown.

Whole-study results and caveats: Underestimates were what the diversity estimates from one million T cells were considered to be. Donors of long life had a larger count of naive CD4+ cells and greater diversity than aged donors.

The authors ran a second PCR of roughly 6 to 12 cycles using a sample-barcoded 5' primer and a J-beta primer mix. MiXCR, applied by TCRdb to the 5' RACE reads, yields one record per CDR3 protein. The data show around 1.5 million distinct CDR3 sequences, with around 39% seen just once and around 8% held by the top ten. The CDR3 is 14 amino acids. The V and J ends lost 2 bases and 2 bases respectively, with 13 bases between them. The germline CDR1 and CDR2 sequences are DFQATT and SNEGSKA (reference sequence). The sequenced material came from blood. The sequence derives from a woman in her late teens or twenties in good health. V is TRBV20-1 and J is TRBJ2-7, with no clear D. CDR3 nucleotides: TGCAGTGCTAGAAACTCGAGGACCACCTACGAGCAGTACTTC. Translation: CSARNSRTTYEQYF.